This is a list of T cell receptor beta chains from one sample in a study of blood T cell repertoires in COVID-19. Sequencing was performed with immunoSEQ multiplex PCR; in TCRdb, only in-frame clones are kept and a portion is missing. Among 120,000 or so clones listed, around 82% were seen once. The sample was peripheral blood. The receptor set was obtained from a man aged 25 to 40 with COVID-19, enrolled during active disease. The CDR3 runs from the conserved cysteine through the conserved F or W. D genes are given only for firm matches. Clone size is not always given. Where it is, it says once, few, many or a class for expanded clones.

D gene	V gene	J gene	clone size	CDR3 protein	CDR3 DNA
TRBD1	TRBV12-5	TRBJ2-1	NA	CASGLGQGNEQFF	TGTGCTAGTGGTTTGGGACAGGGGAATGAGCAGTTCTTC
TRBD1	TRBV25-1	TRBJ2-1	NA	CASSERQGLYNEQFF	TGTGCCAGCAGTGAAAGACAGGGGCTGTACAATGAGCAGTTCTTC
TRBD1	TRBV15	TRBJ1-2	once	CATSSDTLGTDYGYTF	TGTGCCACCAGCAGTGACACCTTAGGGACAGACTATGGCTACACCTTC
NA	TRBV30	TRBJ1-2	NA	CAWTPRGLSGYTF	TGTGCCTGGACCCCTAGAGGGTTGTCTGGCTACACCTTC
NA	TRBV9	TRBJ1-5	NA	CASSVSGSSIQPQHF	TGTGCCAGCAGCGTTTCGGGATCTTCTATCCAGCCCCAGCATTTT
TRBD1	TRBV11-2	TRBJ1-2	NA	CASSKDRGYGYTF	TGTGCCAGCAGCAAGGACAGGGGCTATGGCTACACCTTC
TRBD1	TRBV12-3/TRBV12-4	TRBJ2-7	NA	CASSFVQGDEQYF	TGTGCCAGCAGTTTTGTACAGGGGGACGAGCAGTACTTC
NA	TRBV18	TRBJ1-1	NA	CASSPPGVNTEAFF	TGTGCCAGCTCACCCCCAGGGGTGAACACTGAAGCTTTCTTT
TRBD1	TRBV4-1	TRBJ2-7	once	CASSFDRGEQYF	TGCGCCAGCAGCTTTGACAGGGGCGAGCAGTACTTC
NA	TRBV6-5	TRBJ2-2	NA	CASTLTGRATGELFF	TGTGCCAGCACCCTTACGGGCAGGGCCACCGGGGAGCTGTTTTTT
NA	TRBV7-2	TRBJ1-6	few	CASSLAGGDSPLHF	TGTGCCAGCAGCTTAGCGGGAGGAGACTCACCCCTCCACTTT
TRBD1	TRBV7-9	TRBJ1-2	NA	CASSFGTAELYGYTF	TGTGCCAGCAGTTTCGGGACAGCCGAGCTCTATGGCTACACCTTC
NA	TRBV5-5	TRBJ1-2	NA	CARPDCNGYGYTF	TGTGCCAGGCCGGACTGTAACGGCTATGGCTACACCTTC
TRBD1	TRBV9	TRBJ2-7	NA	CASSADAGTGFEQYF	TGTGCCAGCAGCGCTGATGCCGGGACAGGGTTCGAGCAGTACTTC
TRBD1	TRBV19	TRBJ1-1	NA	CASSDLQGITEAFF	TGTGCCAGTAGTGATTTACAGGGGATCACTGAAGCTTTCTTT
NA	TRBV10-3	TRBJ1-1	NA	CAISGGGAAFF	TGTGCCATCAGTGGTGGAGGGGCAGCTTTCTTT
TRBD2	TRBV14	TRBJ2-1	NA	CASSPGLAGARNEQFF	TGTGCCAGCAGCCCGGGACTAGCGGGAGCCCGCAATGAGCAGTTCTTC
TRBD1	TRBV6-6	TRBJ1-2	few	CASSTNRGGYTF	TGTGCCAGCAGTACAAACAGGGGTGGCTACACCTTC
TRBD1	TRBV7-2	TRBJ1-4	NA	CASSLADRGAFWSHNEKLFF	TGTGCCAGCAGCTTAGCCGACAGGGGGGCCTTTTGGAGCCATAATGAAAAACTGTTTTTT
NA	TRBV2	TRBJ1-2	NA	CASSRARGNGYTF	TGTGCCAGCAGTCGAGCCAGGGGAAATGGCTACACCTTC
TRBD1	TRBV10-3	TRBJ1-5	NA	CAIRGQVSGKELQPQHF	TGTGCCATCAGAGGACAGGTAAGTGGGAAAGAGTTACAGCCCCAGCATTTT
TRBD1	TRBV29-1	TRBJ1-2	NA	CSVKTGADGYTF	TGCAGCGTTAAAACAGGGGCGGATGGCTACACCTTC
TRBD1	TRBV6-5	TRBJ1-5	NA	CASSFGTGRDQPQHF	TGTGCCAGCAGTTTCGGGACAGGGAGAGATCAGCCCCAGCATTTT
TRBD2	TRBV6-5	TRBJ2-3	NA	CASLSGREGDTQYF	TGTGCCAGCCTAAGCGGGCGGGAGGGAGATACGCAGTATTTT
TRBD1	TRBV6-5	TRBJ1-1	NA	CACPGTDQAFF	TGTGCCTGCCCCGGGACAGATCAGGCTTTCTTT
NA	TRBV14	TRBJ1-1	NA	CASSKGNQGNTEAFF	TGTGCCAGCAGCAAAGGGAATCAGGGGAACACTGAAGCTTTCTTT
TRBD2	TRBV5-1	TRBJ2-3	NA	CASSAGLAGSTDTQYF	TGCGCCAGCAGCGCAGGACTAGCGGGGTCCACAGATACGCAGTATTTT
NA	TRBV18	TRBJ2-7	NA	CASSPPGQGGEQYF	TGTGCCAGCTCACCACCAGGACAGGGAGGGGAGCAGTACTTC
TRBD2	TRBV10-3	TRBJ2-1	NA	CAISESKLGGAYNEQFF	TGTGCCATCAGTGAGTCGAAACTCGGGGGGGCCTACAATGAGCAGTTCTTC
NA	TRBV6-5	TRBJ1-5	NA	CASSYSPDQPQHF	TGTGCCAGCAGTTACTCCCCTGATCAGCCCCAGCATTTT
NA	TRBV7-9	TRBJ1-1	NA	CASSVGGTEAFF	TGTGCCAGCAGCGTCGGGGGTACTGAAGCTTTCTTT
NA	TRBV29-1	TRBJ1-1	NA	CSVEWSTEAFF	TGCAGCGTTGAATGGAGCACTGAAGCTTTCTTT
TRBD2	TRBV9	TRBJ2-2	NA	CASSGGPPGGTGELFF	TGTGCCAGCAGCGGTGGCCCCCCGGGGGGCACCGGGGAGCTGTTTTTT
TRBD2	TRBV18	TRBJ2-7	few	CASSPESGVSYEQYF	TGTGCCAGCTCACCAGAGAGCGGGGTATCCTACGAGCAGTACTTC
TRBD2	TRBV10-3	TRBJ2-1	NA	CAIRGFSGDSYNEQFF	TGTGCCATCAGGGGATTTAGCGGGGATTCCTACAATGAGCAGTTCTTC
NA	TRBV7-2	TRBJ1-4	NA	CASSPVRSGKLFF	TGTGCCAGCAGCCCGGTGAGGAGTGGGAAACTGTTTTTT
NA	TRBV6-6	TRBJ1-1	NA	CASSYSIGGNTEAFF	TGTGCCAGCAGTTACAGCATCGGGGGGAACACTGAAGCTTTCTTT
NA	TRBV5-1	TRBJ2-4	NA	CASSLAGGQSVYIQYF	TGCGCCAGCAGCTTGGCCGGGGGACAGAGTGTATACATTCAGTACTTC
NA	TRBV5-4	TRBJ2-1	NA	CASSQGFNEQFF	TGTGCCAGCAGCCAGGGCTTTAATGAGCAGTTCTTC
NA	TRBV7-9	TRBJ2-3	NA	CASSWGRGTDTQYF	TGTGCCAGCAGCTGGGGCAGGGGAACAGATACGCAGTATTTT
NA	TRBV4-2	TRBJ1-6	few	CASSLGGTNSPLHF	TGTGCCAGCAGCCTAGGGGGTACGAATTCACCCCTCCACTTT
NA	TRBV20-1	TRBJ1-5	NA	CSASRGGVGSNQPQHF	TGCAGTGCTAGTAGGGGGGGTGTGGGTAGCAATCAGCCCCAGCATTTT
NA	TRBV4-3	TRBJ2-5	NA	CASSQGSQRGETQYF	TGCGCCAGCAGCCAAGGTTCCCAGCGCGGAGAGACCCAGTACTTC
NA	TRBV5-1	TRBJ1-2	NA	CASSLARGSNYGYTF	TGCGCCAGCAGCTTGGCCCGGGGGAGCAACTATGGCTACACCTTC
TRBD2	TRBV11-3	TRBJ2-5	NA	CASSLAPLGRAVETQYF	TGTGCCAGCAGCTTGGCCCCCCTAGGGAGGGCCGTAGAGACCCAGTACTTC
NA	TRBV7-2	TRBJ2-7	NA	CASSPRSESASGEQYF	TGTGCCAGCAGCCCCCGTTCGGAAAGCGCCTCGGGCGAGCAGTACTTC
NA	TRBV28	TRBJ2-3	NA	CASSAVGTGVSTDTQYF	TGTGCCAGCAGTGCGGTCGGGACGGGGGTAAGCACAGATACGCAGTATTTT
TRBD1	TRBV7-9	TRBJ1-1	NA	CASSKAGTGGADTEAFF	TGTGCCAGCAGCAAAGCCGGGACAGGGGGCGCGGACACTGAAGCTTTCTTT
NA	TRBV7-2	TRBJ1-2	NA	CASREGLGAGNGYTF	TGTGCCAGCAGAGAAGGCCTTGGGGCAGGGAATGGCTACACCTTC
NA	TRBV10-3	TRBJ2-3	NA	CATRDPSFTDTQYF	TGTGCCACCCGGGATCCTTCGTTCACAGATACGCAGTATTTT
NA	TRBV6-6	TRBJ1-2	NA	CASTNGDYGYTF	TGTGCCAGCACCAACGGTGACTATGGCTACACCTTC
NA	TRBV29-1	TRBJ2-7	many	CSVGQAGPYEQYF	TGCAGCGTTGGCCAGGCCGGTCCCTACGAGCAGTACTTC
NA	TRBV6-1	TRBJ1-1	NA	CASSDKGPNTEAFF	TGTGCCAGCAGTGATAAGGGGCCGAACACTGAAGCTTTCTTT
NA	TRBV30	TRBJ1-3	NA	CAWSVQGTFSGNTIYF	TGTGCCTGGAGTGTACAGGGAACCTTCTCTGGAAACACCATATATTTT
TRBD1	TRBV2	TRBJ2-7	many	CASSDNRDRGYEQYF	TGTGCCAGCAGTGATAATAGGGACAGGGGTTACGAGCAGTACTTC
TRBD1	TRBV4-1	TRBJ2-6	NA	CASSARDRDRSGANVLTF	TGCGCCAGCAGCGCACGGGACAGGGACCGCTCTGGGGCCAACGTCCTGACTTTC
NA	TRBV15	TRBJ2-1	NA	CATSRDEESNEQFF	TGTGCCACCAGCAGAGATGAGGAGAGCAATGAGCAGTTCTTC